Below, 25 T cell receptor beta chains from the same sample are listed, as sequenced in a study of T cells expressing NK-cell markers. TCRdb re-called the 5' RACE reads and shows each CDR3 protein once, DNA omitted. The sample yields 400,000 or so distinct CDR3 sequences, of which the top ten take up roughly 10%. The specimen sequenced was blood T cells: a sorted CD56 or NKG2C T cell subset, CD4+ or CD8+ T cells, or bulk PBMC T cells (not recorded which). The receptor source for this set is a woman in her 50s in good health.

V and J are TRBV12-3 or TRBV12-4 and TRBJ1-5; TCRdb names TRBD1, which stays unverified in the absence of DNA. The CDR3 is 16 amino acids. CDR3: CASSPSGSESNQPQHF.

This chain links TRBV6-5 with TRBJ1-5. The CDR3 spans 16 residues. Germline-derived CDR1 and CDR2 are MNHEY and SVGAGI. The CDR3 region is CASSYAGPYSNQPQHF.

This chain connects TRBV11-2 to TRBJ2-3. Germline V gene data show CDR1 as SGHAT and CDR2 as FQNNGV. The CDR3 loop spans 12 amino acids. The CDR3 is CASSTVIDTQYF.

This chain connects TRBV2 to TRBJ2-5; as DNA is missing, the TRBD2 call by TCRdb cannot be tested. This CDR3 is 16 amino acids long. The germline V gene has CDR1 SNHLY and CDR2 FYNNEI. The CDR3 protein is CASSVTSGRAGETQYF.

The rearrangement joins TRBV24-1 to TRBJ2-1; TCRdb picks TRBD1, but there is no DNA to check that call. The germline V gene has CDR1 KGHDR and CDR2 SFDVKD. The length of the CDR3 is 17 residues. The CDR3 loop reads CATSDWLGGDSYNEQFF.

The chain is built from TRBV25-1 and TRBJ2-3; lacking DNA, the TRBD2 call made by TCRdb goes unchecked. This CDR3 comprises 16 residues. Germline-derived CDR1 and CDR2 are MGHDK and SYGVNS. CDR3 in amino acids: CASSESGHASTDTQYF.

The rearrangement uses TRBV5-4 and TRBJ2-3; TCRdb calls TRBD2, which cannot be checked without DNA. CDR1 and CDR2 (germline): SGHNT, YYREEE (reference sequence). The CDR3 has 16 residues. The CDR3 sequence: CASSDGQPSRADTQYF. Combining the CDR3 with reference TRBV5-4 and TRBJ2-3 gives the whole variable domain ETGVTQSPTHLIKTRGQQVTLRCSSQSGHNTVSWYQQALGQGPQFIFQYYREEENGRGNFPPRFSGLQFPNYSSELNVNALELDDSALYLCASSDGQPSRADTQYFGPGTRLTVL.

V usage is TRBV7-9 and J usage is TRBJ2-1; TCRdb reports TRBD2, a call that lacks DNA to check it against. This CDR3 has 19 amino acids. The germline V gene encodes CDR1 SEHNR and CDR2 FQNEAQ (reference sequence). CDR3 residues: CASRTLRDGEAGDLNEQFF. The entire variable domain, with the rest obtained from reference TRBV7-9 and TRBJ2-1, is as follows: DTGVSQNPRHKITKRGQNVTFRCDPISEHNRLYWYRQTLGQGPEFLTYFQNEAQLEKSRLLSDRFSAERPKGSFSTLEIQRTEQGDSAMYLCASRTLRDGEAGDLNEQFFGPGTRLTVL.

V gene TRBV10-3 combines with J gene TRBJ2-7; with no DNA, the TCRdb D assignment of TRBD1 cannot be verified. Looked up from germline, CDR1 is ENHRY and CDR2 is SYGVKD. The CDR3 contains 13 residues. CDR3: CAISGGAGYEQYF.

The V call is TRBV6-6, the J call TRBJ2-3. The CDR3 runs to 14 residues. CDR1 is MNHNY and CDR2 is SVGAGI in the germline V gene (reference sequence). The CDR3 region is CASSRRTSIDTQYF.

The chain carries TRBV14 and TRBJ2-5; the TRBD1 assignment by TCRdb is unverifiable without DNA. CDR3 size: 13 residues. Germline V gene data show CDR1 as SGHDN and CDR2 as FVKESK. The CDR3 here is CASSQDYRGTQYF.

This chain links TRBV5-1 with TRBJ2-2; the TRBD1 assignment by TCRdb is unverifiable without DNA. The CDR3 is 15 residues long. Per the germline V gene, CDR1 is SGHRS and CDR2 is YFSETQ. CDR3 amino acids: CASKITGESTGELFF.

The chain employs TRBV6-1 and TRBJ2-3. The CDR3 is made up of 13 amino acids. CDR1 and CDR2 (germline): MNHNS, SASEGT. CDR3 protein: CASSEWTADTQYF.

CDR3 amino acids: CASSPRDRGGETQYF. The chain employs TRBV25-1 and TRBJ2-5; TCRdb's D call of TRBD1 is untestable without DNA. This CDR3 contains 15 residues. The V gene's germline CDR1 is MGHDK and CDR2 SYGVNS.

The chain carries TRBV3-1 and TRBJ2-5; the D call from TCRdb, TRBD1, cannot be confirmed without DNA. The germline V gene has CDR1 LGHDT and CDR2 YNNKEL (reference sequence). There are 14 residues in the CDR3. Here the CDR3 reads CASSQAGQQETQYF.

This chain's CDR3 is CASSLGGQGAFF. The gene calls are TRBV5-1 and TRBJ1-1; TCRdb reports TRBD1, a call that lacks DNA to check it against. The V gene's germline CDR1 is SGHRS and CDR2 YFSETQ. The CDR3 is made up of 12 amino acids.

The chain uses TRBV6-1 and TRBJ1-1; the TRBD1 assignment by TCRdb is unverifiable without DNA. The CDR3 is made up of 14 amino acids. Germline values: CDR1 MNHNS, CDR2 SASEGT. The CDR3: CASSVRQGSTEAFF.

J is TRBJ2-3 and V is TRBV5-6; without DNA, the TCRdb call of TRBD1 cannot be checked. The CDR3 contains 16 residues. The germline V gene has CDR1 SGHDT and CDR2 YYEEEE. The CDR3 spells CASSPMSLTVADTQYF.

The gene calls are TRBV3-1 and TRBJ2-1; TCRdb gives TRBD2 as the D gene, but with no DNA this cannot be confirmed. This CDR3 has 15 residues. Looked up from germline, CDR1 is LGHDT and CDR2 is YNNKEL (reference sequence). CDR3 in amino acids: CASSLSLAGDREQFF.

The CDR3 loop is CASSYGGNSPLHF. V usage is TRBV12-3 or TRBV12-4 and J usage is TRBJ1-6. The length of the CDR3 is 13 residues.

The chain's CDR3 is CASSQDQLSSYNEQFF. The chain recombines TRBV4-1 with TRBJ2-1. The germline V gene has CDR1 MGHRA and CDR2 YSYEKL. The CDR3 is made up of 16 amino acids.

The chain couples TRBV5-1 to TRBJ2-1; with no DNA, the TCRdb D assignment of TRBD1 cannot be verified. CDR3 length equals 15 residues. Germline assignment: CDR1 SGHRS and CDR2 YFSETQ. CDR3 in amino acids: CASSSTGGSWDEQFF.

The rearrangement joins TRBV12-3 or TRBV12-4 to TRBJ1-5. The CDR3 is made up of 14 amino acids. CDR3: CASKPGSSNQPQHF.

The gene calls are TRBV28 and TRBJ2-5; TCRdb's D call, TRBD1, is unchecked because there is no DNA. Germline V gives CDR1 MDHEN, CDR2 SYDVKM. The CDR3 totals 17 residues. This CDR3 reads CASSLETGGLPTETQYF.

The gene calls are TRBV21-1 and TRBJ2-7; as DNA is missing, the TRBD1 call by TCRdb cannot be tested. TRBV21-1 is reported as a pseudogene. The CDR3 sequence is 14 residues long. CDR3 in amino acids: CASSKVRDNYEQYF.